What follows describes a single T cell receptor beta chain. Its antigen is as yet unknown. The PCR was carried out with 60 Vbeta primers and 13 Jbeta primers. The protocol was immunoSEQ multiplex PCR, while the TCRdb copy is restricted to in-frame clones and leaves out a portion. The data show some 190,000 clones, with about 83% seen just once and more than 1.5% held by the top ten. Germline CDR1 reads MNHEY; CDR2 reads SVGAGI. This CDR3 region has 13 residues. The V segment lost 4 bases and the J segment 4 bases; nucleotides outside the gene matches: 2. The source of the sample is a study of cytomegalovirus exposure and HLA in healthy donors. The study, taken as a whole, reports: CMV antigen specificity of a few CMV-associated chains was confirmed in vitro. TCR beta chain V- and J-gene trimming was linked, in a later analysis, to a missense variant in DCLRE1C.

The sequencing input was PBMCs. The rearrangement uses TRBV6-5 and TRBJ1-2, with TRBD1 matching over 8 bases. This TCR derives from a man in his forties in good health and CMV-seropositive. The CDR3 loop is CASSSGGSYGYTF. The CDR3 DNA follows: TGTGCCAGCAGTTCAGGGGGCAGCTATGGCTACACCTTC.